Sequencing of this T cell receptor beta chain was carried out in a study of T cells in Graves' hyperthyroidism and ophthalmopathy. Overall study findings and caveats: In the blood, most expanded thyroid clonotypes above 0.001 appeared as well.

Across 18 months, stable Graves' hyperthyroidism was marked by no progression to ophthalmopathy. Participants, patients aged 18 to 65, had newly diagnosed hyperthyroidism with a duration under 2 months. Clinical symptoms, serum thyroxine and TRAb, thyroid ultrasound and orbital computed tomography together formed the diagnostic basis. There were TCR beta CDR3 regions amplified from RNA transcripts. An initial round of RT-PCR targeting the TCR CDR3 relied on the HTBI primer set. A single record per CDR3 protein comes from TCRdb applying MiXCR to the multiplex PCR reads. This sample has more than 350,000 distinct CDR3 sequences, with more than 13% found just once. Per germline, CDR1 KGHDR and CDR2 SFDVKD. V was trimmed by 0 bases and J by 6 bases, leaving 13 bases between them. The CDR3 spans 16 residues. Note on this clonotype: Its antigen is not known.

This clonotype was sampled from a woman aged 30 to 39 with Graves' hyperthyroidism. The J gene is TRBJ2-2, the V gene TRBV24-1, with D tentatively TRBD2 (6 bases). The material sequenced was blood. The CDR3 loop is CATSDLPSSGAGELFF. The CDR3 bases are TGTGCCACCAGTGATTTGCCCTCCTCGGGGGCCGGGGAGCTGTTTTTT.